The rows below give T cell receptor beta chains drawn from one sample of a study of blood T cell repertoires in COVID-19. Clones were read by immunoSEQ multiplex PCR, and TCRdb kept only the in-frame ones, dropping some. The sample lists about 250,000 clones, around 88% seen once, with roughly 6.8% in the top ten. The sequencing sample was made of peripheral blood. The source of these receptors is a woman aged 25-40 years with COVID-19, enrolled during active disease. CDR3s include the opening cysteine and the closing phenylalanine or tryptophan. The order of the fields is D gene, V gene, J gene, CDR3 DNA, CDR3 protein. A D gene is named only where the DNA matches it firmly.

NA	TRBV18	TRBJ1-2	TGTGCCAGCTCACCGGCTGGGAGGGAAAACTATGGCTACACCTTC	CASSPAGRENYGYTF
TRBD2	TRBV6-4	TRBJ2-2	TGTGCCAGCAGCGGGGAGGGAGGAACCGGGGAGCTGTTTTTT	CASSGEGGTGELFF
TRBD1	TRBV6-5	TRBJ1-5	TGTGCCAGCAGGGAGACAGGGGACAATCAGCCCCAGCATTTT	CASRETGDNQPQHF
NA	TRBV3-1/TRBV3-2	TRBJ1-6	TGTGCCAGCGGAAACACGGGGGGCTGGGATTCACCCCTCCACTTT	CASGNTGGWDSPLHF
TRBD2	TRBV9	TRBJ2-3	TGTGCCAGCCGAGCGGGGGGCAGCACAGATACGCAGTATTTT	CASRAGGSTDTQYF
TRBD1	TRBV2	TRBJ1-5	TGTGCCAGCGGCACGGGACAGGGCAATCAGCCCCAGCATTTT	CASGTGQGNQPQHF
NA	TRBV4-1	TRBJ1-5	TGCGCCAGCGGTGCCCCCGCGGAACAGCCCCAGCATTTT	CASGAPAEQPQHF
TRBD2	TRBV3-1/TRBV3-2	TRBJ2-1	TGTGCCAGCAGCCAAGATCTGCGGGAGGGCCACAATGAGCAGTTCTTC	CASSQDLREGHNEQFF
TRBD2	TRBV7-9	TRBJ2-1	TGTGCCAGCAGCATCCTCGCTAGCGGGGACCCCAATGAGCAGTTCTTC	CASSILASGDPNEQFF
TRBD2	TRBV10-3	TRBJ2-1	TGTGCCATCAGCCTAGCGGGAGAGTACAATGAGCAGTTCTTC	CAISLAGEYNEQFF
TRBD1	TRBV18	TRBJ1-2	TGTGCCAGCTCACTCGACAGGGATGGCTACACCTTC	CASSLDRDGYTF
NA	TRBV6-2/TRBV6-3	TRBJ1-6	TGTGCCAGCAGTTACCGGGGGGCGTCTGGGACCTTGATTAATTCACCCCTCCACTTT	CASSYRGASGTLINSPLHF
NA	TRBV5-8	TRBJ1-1	TGTGCCAGCAGCTTGGTGGGCCTAAACACTGAAGCTTTCTTT	CASSLVGLNTEAFF
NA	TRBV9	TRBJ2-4	TGTGCCAGCACTCCTGCGGGGCAAGCCAAAAACATTCAGTACTTC	CASTPAGQAKNIQYF
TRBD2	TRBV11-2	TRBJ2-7	TGTGCCAGCAGCTACGAGCGGGGGACCTCCTACGAGCAGTACTTC	CASSYERGTSYEQYF
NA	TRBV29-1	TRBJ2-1	TGCAGCGTTCCACAGGTTAGGAGGGCCGCCTACAATGAGCAGTTCTTC	CSVPQVRRAAYNEQFF